The clone carrying this T cell receptor (beta chain) was detected only a few times. Reverse transcribed after extraction, RNA yielded cDNA as the sequencing template. Assay used: immunoSEQ multiplex PCR; TCRdb lists only in-frame clones, some missing. The sample has 270,000 or so clones; 55% to 75% are singletons. V lost 1 base and J lost 1, with 10 bases in between. This CDR3 spans 14 amino acids. From germline, CDR1 is SQVTM and CDR2 ANQGSEA. The data were taken from a study of CD8+ T cells in alopecia areata. Treatment indicated: oral pan-JAK inhibitor, 5-10 mg twice daily. The chain joins TRBV29-1 to TRBJ2-5; TRBD1 is a possible D gene (6 bases). Sample: CD4+ T cells sorted from blood, taken at week 24, from a patient treated with tofacitinib. This sequence was found in a human donor with alopecia areata. The CDR3, as DNA: TGCAGCGTTGAAGGAGGGACACGCCAAGAGACCCAGTACTTC. Translation gives CSVEGGTRQETQYF.